Described below is a single TCR beta chain sequence and its context. Its antigen target is currently unknown. The record has no base qualities; no much larger clone is one base away. The library was obtained by the immunoSEQ multiplex PCR assay. Rearranged TCR beta chain sequences were amplified with the hsTCRB Kit following the manufacturer's protocol. An Illumina MiSeq was used to sequence the TCRB libraries. In the original analysis: The kit vendor's proprietary platform handled demultiplexing, trimming and gene mapping. Here the immuneACCESS table is served through TCRdb, limited to in-frame sequences with V and J called. Missing clones are a known gap in these copies; in checked studies unresolved V genes cover under half, and the rest lacks a known reason. V, J and clone size are those of that table, while D and trimming were read from the DNA. The sample table contains about 40,000 clones; only one count was recorded for 82% of them. Clones ranked in the top ten supply over 15% of the sample.

The CDR3 spans 13 residues, from the cysteine through the phenylalanine. The only DNA kept is the CDR3, 39 bases in frame from the first base. Germline trimming amounts to 6 bases on V and 6 bases on J, with 6 as the count of junction bases outside the gene matches. From the germline V gene, CDR1 is MNHEY and CDR2 is SVGAGI. The label giving this sample's time point can be read as: week 47, end of study. Every vaccine dose consisted of 300 ug of a 20-mer mutant IDH1 peptide in Montanide, administered subcutaneously together with topical imiquimod. Patients were given eight vaccinations, in weeks 1, 3, 5, 7, 11, 15, 19 and 23, which matched visits V03 through V10. Newly diagnosed WHO grade 3 or 4 IDH1-mutant astrocytomas showing loss of nuclear ATRX were present in the donors. The samples were drawn from NOA16, a multicentre, single-arm, open-label phase I trial in Germany that tested a mutant IDH1 peptide vaccine in humans for the first time. Genomic DNA for TCRB sequencing was isolated from EDTA blood with the DNeasy Blood and Tissue Kit.

This specimen belongs to a study of a mutant IDH1 vaccine in newly diagnosed glioma (dated by TCRdb to the early 2020s). Study-wide context: Vaccination was initiated 4-6 weeks after radiotherapy alone, or concurrently with temozolomide cycles in the chemotherapy-containing groups. Before enrollment, most patients had been given radiochemotherapy with temozolomide as standard therapy, while the rest had received either radiotherapy alone or temozolomide alone. Of the approximately 35 treated patients, about 60% were male and approximately 40% were female, and the mean age was roughly 40 years. Peripheral blood was drawn at six visits: V03 (baseline), V05, V07, V10, V12 and V13. The week-35 safety follow-up was designated visit V12, and the week-47 end of study was designated visit V13. For exploratory analyses, longitudinal TCRB deep sequencing was carried out in 25 treated patients wherever samples were available. Results and caveats for the whole study, not just this receptor: Selection of PBMC samples for TCRB deep sequencing was based on availability. Vaccine-induced immune responses across multiple MHC alleles were detected in approximately 93% of patients. Pseudoprogression appeared unrelated to alterations in the top peripheral T cell clonotypes detected by TCRB sequencing. According to the authors, sample limitations meant that analyses of patient blood samples could not be reproduced.

The sample here was PBMCs, taken from a glioma patient whose treatment included an IDH1 peptide vaccine. The sequence links TRBV6-5 to TRBJ1-1; 8 bases in the junction line up with TRBD1. This TCR came from a young man with glioma. Some clones in this sample may be carry-over from other donors' samples. The CDR3 reads as follows: CASSSGQDAEAFF. The nucleotides are TGTGCCAGCAGCTCGGGACAGGACGCTGAAGCTTTCTTT.